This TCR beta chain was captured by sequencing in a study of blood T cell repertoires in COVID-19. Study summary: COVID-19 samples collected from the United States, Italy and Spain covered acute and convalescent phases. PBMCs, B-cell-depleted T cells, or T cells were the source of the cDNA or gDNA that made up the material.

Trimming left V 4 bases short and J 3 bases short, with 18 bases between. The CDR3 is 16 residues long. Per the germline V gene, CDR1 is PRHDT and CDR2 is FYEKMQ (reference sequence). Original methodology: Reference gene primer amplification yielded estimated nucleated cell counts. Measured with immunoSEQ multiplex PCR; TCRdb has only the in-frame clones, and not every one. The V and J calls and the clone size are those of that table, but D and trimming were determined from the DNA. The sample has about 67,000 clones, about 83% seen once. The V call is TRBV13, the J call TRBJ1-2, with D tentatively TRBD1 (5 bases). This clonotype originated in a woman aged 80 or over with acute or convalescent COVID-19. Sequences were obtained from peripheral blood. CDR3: CASSSSGWRGDYGYTF. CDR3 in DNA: TGTGCCAGCAGCTCTTCCGGGTGGAGGGGAGACTATGGCTACACCTTC.